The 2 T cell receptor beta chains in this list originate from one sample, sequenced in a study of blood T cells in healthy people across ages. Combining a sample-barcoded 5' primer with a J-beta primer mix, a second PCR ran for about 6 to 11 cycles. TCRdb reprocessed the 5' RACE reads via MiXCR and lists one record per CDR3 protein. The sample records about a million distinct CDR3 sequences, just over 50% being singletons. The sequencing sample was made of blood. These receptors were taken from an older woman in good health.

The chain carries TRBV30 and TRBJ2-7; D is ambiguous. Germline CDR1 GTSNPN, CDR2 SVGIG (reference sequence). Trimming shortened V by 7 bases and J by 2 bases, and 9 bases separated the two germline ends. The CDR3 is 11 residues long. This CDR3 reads CASVAAYEQYF. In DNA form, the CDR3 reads TGTGCCTCTGTTGCAGCCTACGAGCAGTACTTC. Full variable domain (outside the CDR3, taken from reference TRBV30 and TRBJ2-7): SQTIHQWPATLVQPVGSPLSLECTVEGTSNPNLYWYRQAAGRGLQLLFYSVGIGQISSEVPQNLSASRPQDRQFILSSKKLLLSDSGFYLCASVAAYEQYFGPGTRLTVT.

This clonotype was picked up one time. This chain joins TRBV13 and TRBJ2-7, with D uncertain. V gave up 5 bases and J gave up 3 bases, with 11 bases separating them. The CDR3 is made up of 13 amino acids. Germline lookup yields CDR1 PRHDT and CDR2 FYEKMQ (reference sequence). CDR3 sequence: CASSTPVVYEQYF. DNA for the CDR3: TGTGCCAGCAGCACCCCCGTTGTCTACGAGCAGTACTTC.